These 26 T cell receptor beta chains share one sample of origin, sequenced in a study of T cells in Graves' hyperthyroidism and ophthalmopathy. Amplified regions were TCR beta CDR3 sequences from RNA transcripts. The HTBI set primed first-round TCR CDR3 RT-PCR. Each CDR3 protein is one row after TCRdb ran MiXCR on the multiplex PCR reads. The sample records 800,000 or so distinct CDR3 sequences, roughly 40% being singletons. The source material was blood. Receptors were obtained from a man between 18 and 35 years old with Graves' hyperthyroidism.

This clonotype was seen just once. A much larger clone lies a single base off, so this may be a read error. This CDR3 is missing its conserved last phenylalanine or tryptophan, likely due to a read error. The V gene is TRBV20-1, the J gene TRBJ2-5; 7 bases align to TRBD2. V shed 2 bases, J shed 4 bases, and the junction held 7 bases outside the gene matches. CDR1 and CDR2 from the germline V gene are DFQATT and SNEGSKA (reference sequence). The length of the CDR3 is 14 residues. The CDR3 spells CSARHGLEGETQYL. The CDR3 DNA is TGCAGTGCTAGACACGGACTAGAGGGAGAGACCCAGTACTTA.

This clonotype came up a few times. This chain uses TRBV30 with TRBJ1-5, with 8 nucleotides matching TRBD1. The V gene end was trimmed by 3 bases and the J gene end by 5 bases; junction bases not matched to a gene: 9. Germline CDR1 reads GTSNPN; CDR2 reads SVGIG (reference sequence). This CDR3 has 15 amino acids. Written as DNA, the CDR3 is TGTGCCTGGAGGGAAGGGACAGGAGGCCATCAGCCCCAGCATTTT. Protein sequence: CAWREGTGGHQPQHF.

On this clonotype: The junction and the germline gene differ at one end; a read error may be behind it. The V and J genes are TRBV19 and TRBJ2-2; 10 nucleotides match TRBD2. Germline V gene sequence: CDR1 LNHDA, CDR2 SQIVND (reference sequence). The CDR3 covers 15 residues. CDR3 sequence reads: CASSTSGANTGGLFF. CDR3 nucleotide sequence: TGTGCCAGTAGCACTAGCGGGGCGAACACCGGGGGGCTGTTTTTT.

This clonotype came up once. This chain joins TRBV5-1 and TRBJ1-6; no definite D call. Germline V gene sequence: CDR1 SGHRS, CDR2 YFSETQ. The germline V and J ends were trimmed by 0 bases and 4 bases, with 11 bases remaining between them. This CDR3 spans 16 amino acids. CDR3 amino acids: CASSLAAGTYNSPLHF. The CDR3 DNA sequence: TGCGCCAGCAGCTTGGCGGCGGGAACTTATAATTCACCCCTCCACTTT.

The J gene is TRBJ1-1, the V gene TRBV6-2 or TRBV6-3; 8 nucleotides line up with TRBD1. Germline V gives CDR1 MNHEY, CDR2 SVGEGT. Germline trimming cut 5 bases from V and 7 bases from J; bases unmatched to any gene: 3. The length of the CDR3 is 12 residues. In DNA, the CDR3 is TGTGCCAGCAGTGACAGGGGACATGAAGCTTTCTTT. The encoded protein is CASSDRGHEAFF.

A remark on this clonotype: The junction does not match germline at one end; this may be a read error. This chain joins TRBV12-3 or TRBV12-4 and TRBJ2-7, with D uncertain. There are 13 residues in the CDR3. The CDR3 is CASGRSSSYGQYF. DNA for the CDR3: TGTGCCAGTGGACGGAGTAGTTCCTACGGGCAGTACTTC.

The table lists this clonotype with a count of one. This chain uses TRBV6-1 with TRBJ2-7; possible D gene TRBD2, 7 bases. CDR3 length: 14 amino acids. Germline V CDR1 and CDR2: MNHNS, SASEGT. The V gene lost 5 bases and the J gene lost 5 bases, with 16 bases spanning the gap. The CDR3 loop is CASSYSKGGNEQYF. The CDR3 coding sequence is TGTGCCAGCAGTTACTCGAAGGGGGGGAACGAGCAGTACTTC.

This clonotype has at least ten counts. The genes are TRBV25-1 and TRBJ1-3, with 8 bases matching TRBD1. The germline gives CDR1 MGHDK, CDR2 SYGVNS. With V trimmed by 2 bases and J by 3 bases, 6 bases remained unmatched. The CDR3 has 16 amino acids. DNA of the CDR3: TGTGCCAGCAGTGAACCTGGACAGGGACGTGGAAACACCATATATTTT. Its protein is CASSEPGQGRGNTIYF.

This sequence joins TRBV7-6 and TRBJ2-7; D gene uncertain. Trimming took off 5 bases at V and 6 bases at J, with 14 bases between the two ends. Per germline, CDR1 SGHVS and CDR2 FNYEAQ. The CDR3 sequence is 13 residues long. CDR3: CASSQEQGREQYF. The CDR3 coding sequence is TGTGCCAGCAGCCAAGAACAAGGGCGCGAGCAGTACTTC.

There are many counts of this clonotype. The V gene is TRBV7-2, the J gene TRBJ1-1, with 7 bases aligning to TRBD1. Germline V CDR1 and CDR2: SGHTA, FQGNSA. The CDR3 length is 15 residues. Trimming cost V 3 bases and J 4 bases; bases outside gene matches: 8. The CDR3 coding sequence is TGTGCCAGCAGCTTCGCCTTCGAGGGGGCCACTGAAGCTTTCTTT. This sequence encodes CASSFAFEGATEAFF. The whole variable domain, filled in from reference TRBV7-2 and TRBJ1-1, reads GAGVSQSPSNKVTEKGKDVELRCDPISGHTALYWYRQSLGQGLEFLIYFQGNSAPDKSGLPSDRFSAERTGGSVSTLTIQRTQQEDSAVYLCASSFAFEGATEAFFGQGTRLTVV.

In its sample, this clonotype was seen a few times. The gene calls are TRBV5-1 and TRBJ1-2; TRBD1 is a possible D gene (6 bases). The V and J ends lost 4 bases and 0 bases respectively, with 13 bases between them. The CDR3 totals 15 residues. Per germline, CDR1 SGHRS and CDR2 YFSETQ. Here the CDR3 DNA reads TGCGCCAGCAGCCCACAGGGTATCGCTAACTATGGCTACACCTTC. This translates into CASSPQGIANYGYTF.

The rearrangement links TRBV11-1 to TRBJ2-7; 8 nucleotides line up with TRBD2. Germline V gene data show CDR1 as SGHAT and CDR2 as FQDESV (reference sequence). This CDR3 is 14 amino acids long. V lost 4 bases and J lost 2; bases outside the gene matches: 4. CDR3 loop: CASSSRLAPYEQYF. CDR3 DNA: TGTGCCAGCAGCTCAAGACTAGCGCCCTACGAGCAGTACTTC.

At least ten counts were recorded for this clonotype. The V call is TRBV6-5, the J call TRBJ1-5, with 7 bases aligning to TRBD1. V trimming: 5 bases; J trimming: 4 bases; junction bases outside the gene matches: 5. In germline, CDR1 is MNHEY, CDR2 SVGAGI. This CDR3 region has 14 residues. CDR3 sequence: CASSTTGWNQPQHF. CDR3 coding DNA: TGTGCCAGCAGTACGACAGGGTGGAATCAGCCCCAGCATTTT.

The rearrangement links TRBV12-3 or TRBV12-4 to TRBJ1-2; TRBD1 is a possible D gene (5 bases). The V and J ends lost 5 bases and 4 bases respectively, with 17 bases between them. The CDR3 has 15 amino acids. The CDR3 loop reads CASSATRDPPYGYTF. The CDR3 DNA sequence: TGTGCCAGCAGTGCTACCAGGGACCCCCCCTATGGCTACACCTTC.

The chain recombines TRBV5-1 with TRBJ2-7; D gene uncertain. From germline, CDR1 is SGHRS and CDR2 YFSETQ. The CDR3 totals 14 residues. V lost 5 bases, J lost 3 bases, and 15 bases lay in between. The CDR3 protein is CASRRYPRFYEQYF. CDR3 coding DNA: TGCGCCAGCAGGCGGTATCCTCGTTTCTACGAGCAGTACTTC.

There are many counts of this clonotype. The CDR3 region has the DNA TGTGCCACCAGCAGAGGGGCGGGGGTCGCTGAAGCTTTCTTT. This encodes CATSRGAGVAEAFF. The chain carries TRBV15 and TRBJ1-1; perhaps TRBD1 as D (5 bases). Germline loops: CDR1 LNHNV, CDR2 YYDKDF (reference sequence). This CDR3 has 14 residues. V lost 1 base, J lost 6 bases, and 12 bases lay in between.

In its sample, this clonotype was seen many times. This chain joins TRBV19 and TRBJ1-2, with 9 bases aligning to TRBD1. This CDR3 has 12 residues. V shed 6 bases and J 6 bases; nucleotides not matched to a gene: 2. Germline CDR1 and CDR2: LNHDA and SQIVND (reference sequence). The CDR3 loop reads CASSTGGNGYTF. The CDR3 nucleotides read TGTGCCAGTAGCACAGGGGGCAATGGCTACACCTTC.

For this clonotype: One end of the junction does not line up with germline, which may come from a read error. The J gene is TRBJ2-7, the V gene TRBV5-5; the match to TRBD2 covers 10 bases. There are 15 residues in the CDR3. The germline CDR1 and CDR2 sequences are SGHKS and YYEKEE (reference sequence). The CDR3 bases are TGCGCCAGCAGCCAGTCTAGCGGGAGCCCCTACGAGCAGTACTTC. The encoded protein is CASSQSSGSPYEQYF.

V gene TRBV15 combines with J gene TRBJ2-5, with a weak D call TRBD1 (6 bases). With 3 bases removed from V and 2 bases from J, the gap between germline ends came to 16 bases. The CDR3 contains 16 residues. Germline CDR1 is LNHNV and CDR2 is YYDKDF (reference sequence). The DNA of the CDR3 is TGTGCCACCAGCAGTGTCTTGGACAGCTTGCAAGAGACCCAGTACTTC. Its translation: CATSSVLDSLQETQYF.

This chain uses TRBV14 with TRBJ2-7; 13 bases are shared with TRBD2. The CDR3 has 17 amino acids. V shed 6 bases, J shed 2 bases, and the junction held 10 bases outside the gene matches. Per germline, CDR1 SGHDN and CDR2 FVKESK. CDR3 region: CASSQTSGGPRTYEQYF. CDR3 in DNA: TGTGCCAGCAGTCAGACTAGCGGGGGGCCTAGAACCTACGAGCAGTACTTC.

A remark on this clonotype: A much larger clone differs by one base, so this may be a read error. The chain combines TRBV7-2 with TRBJ1-1, with D perhaps matching TRBD1 (6 bases). The CDR3 loop spans 12 amino acids. Trimming stripped 6 bases from V and 5 bases from J, with 10 bases between. Germline-derived CDR1 and CDR2 are SGHTA and FQGNSA. The CDR3 DNA follows: TGTGCCAGCAGTCCCGGACAGACTGAAGCTTTCTTT. It translates to CASSPGQTEAFF.

The chain links TRBV10-3 to TRBJ2-7; D gene ambiguous. V was clipped by 10 bases and J by 0 bases, with 4 bases between them. The CDR3 length is 10 residues. Looked up from germline, CDR1 is ENHRY and CDR2 is SYGVKD. As DNA, the CDR3 is TGTGCCAGTGTCTCCTACGAGCAGTACTTC. It translates to CASVSYEQYF.

The V and J genes are TRBV11-2 and TRBJ2-5; D is possibly TRBD1 (5 bases). Trimming removed 4 bases from V and 5 bases from J, with 17 bases in between. This CDR3 is 15 amino acids long. The V gene's germline CDR1 is SGHAT and CDR2 FQNNGV. CDR3 protein: CASSSRTLKLETQYF. CDR3 DNA sequence: TGTGCCAGCAGCTCCCGGACACTAAAATTGGAGACCCAGTACTTC.

The table lists this clonotype with many counts. The rearrangement uses TRBV7-2 and TRBJ1-5; 7 bases map to TRBD1. Losses at the gene ends were 5 bases for V and 3 bases for J; bases not matched to a gene: 10. The CDR3 is 16 residues long. The germline CDR1 and CDR2 sequences are SGHTA and FQGNSA. DNA for the CDR3: TGTGCCAGCAGCCCCCGCCAGACAGGGTTCAATCAGCCCCAGCATTTT. Residues: CASSPRQTGFNQPQHF. The whole variable domain, filled in from reference TRBV7-2 and TRBJ1-5, reads GAGVSQSPSNKVTEKGKDVELRCDPISGHTALYWYRQSLGQGLEFLIYFQGNSAPDKSGLPSDRFSAERTGGSVSTLTIQRTQQEDSAVYLCASSPRQTGFNQPQHFGDGTRLSIL.

The chain joins TRBV7-8 to TRBJ2-5, with D possibly being TRBD2 (5 bases). Trimming took off 5 bases at V and 7 bases at J, with 20 bases between the two ends. CDR1 and CDR2 from the germline V gene are SGHVS and FQNEAQ. The CDR3 length is 15 residues. CDR3 residues: CASSQLAGMIRTQYF. The CDR3 DNA reads as TGTGCCAGCAGCCAACTCGCGGGCATGATTAGGACCCAGTACTTC.

The J gene is TRBJ1-5, the V gene TRBV2, with a weak D call TRBD1 (5 bases). The germline V and J ends were trimmed by 5 bases and 0 bases, with 23 bases remaining between them. Per germline, CDR1 SNHLY and CDR2 FYNNEI. This CDR3 comprises 19 residues. The CDR3 protein is CASSLARGQGVYSNQPQHF. The CDR3 nucleotides are TGTGCCAGCAGTTTAGCGCGTGGGCAGGGAGTATATAGCAATCAGCCCCAGCATTTT.